Listed below are T cell receptor beta chains from one sample, sequenced in a study of blood T cell repertoires in COVID-19. Sequenced by immunoSEQ multiplex PCR; TCRdb stores in-frame clones only, minus some. In the table there are 73,000 or so clones, around 82% of which are singletons. Sequenced sample: peripheral blood. The receptor source for this set is a man aged 45-65 years with active COVID-19. CDR3s include the opening cysteine and the closing phenylalanine or tryptophan. The D gene is left open where the match is weak. Size is omitted from some rows. Given values are once, few, many or a class for expanded clones.

- | - | TRBJ2-2 | TRBV5-1 | CASSLGGLSTGELFF | TGCGCCAGCAGCTTGGGCGGGCTTAGCACCGGGGAGCTGTTTTTT
once | - | TRBJ2-5 | TRBV11-1 | CASSLGAEETQYF | TGTGCCAGCAGCTTAGGAGCGGAAGAGACCCAGTACTTC
once | TRBD2 | TRBJ2-2 | TRBV7-6 | CASSIVTSGAGELFF | TGTGCCAGCAGTATCGTAACTAGCGGGGCCGGGGAGCTGTTTTTT
- | TRBD1 | TRBJ1-1 | TRBV7-9 | CASSWGDRVNTEAFF | TGTGCCAGCAGCTGGGGGGACAGGGTGAACACTGAAGCTTTCTTT
- | - | TRBJ2-7 | TRBV21-1 | CASSKGSSIGQYF | TGTGCCAGCAGCAAAGGATCATCTATTGGGCAGTACTTC
- | TRBD2 | TRBJ2-5 | TRBV5-4 | CASSPDSGVGETQYF | TGTGCCAGCAGCCCCGATAGCGGGGTCGGGGAGACCCAGTACTTC
few | TRBD1 | TRBJ1-6 | TRBV2 | CASSGQGYNSPLHF | TGTGCCAGCAGTGGACAGGGTTACAATTCACCCCTCCACTTT
once | - | TRBJ2-4 | TRBV7-2 | CASSLPLDLAKNIQYF | TGTGCCAGCAGCTTACCACTCGATCTAGCCAAAAACATTCAGTACTTC
- | - | TRBJ1-2 | TRBV7-9 | CASSLLGGNYGYTF | TGTGCCAGCAGCTTATTGGGAGGAAACTATGGCTACACCTTC
- | TRBD2 | TRBJ2-7 | TRBV29-1 | CSVGTSGRTSYEQYF | TGCAGCGTCGGAACTAGCGGGAGGACCTCCTACGAGCAGTACTTC
- | - | TRBJ1-5 | TRBV3-1/TRBV3-2 | CASSLTGQKASNQPQHF | TGTGCCAGCAGCCTCACAGGCCAGAAGGCTAGCAATCAGCCCCAGCATTTT
- | TRBD1 | TRBJ1-1 | TRBV27 | CASSIRQGSGGTEAFF | TGTGCCAGCAGTATTCGACAGGGAAGTGGAGGCACTGAAGCTTTCTTT
once | - | TRBJ2-1 | TRBV4-1 | CASSQDFARQYNEQFF | TGCGCCAGCAGCCAAGATTTCGCACGACAGTACAATGAGCAGTTCTTC
- | - | TRBJ1-6 | TRBV24-1 | CATSDFWGPSYNSPLHF | TGTGCCACCAGTGATTTCTGGGGGCCCTCCTATAATTCACCCCTCCACTTT
- | - | TRBJ1-5 | TRBV28 | CASSFGGLEEPQHF | TGTGCCAGCAGTTTCGGGGGGCTAGAGGAGCCCCAGCATTTT
- | TRBD1 | TRBJ1-5 | TRBV28 | CASSLQQGGASNQPQHF | TGTGCCAGCAGTTTACAACAAGGGGGCGCGAGCAATCAGCCCCAGCATTTT
- | TRBD1 | TRBJ1-1 | TRBV25-1 | CASKQGATEAFF | TGTGCCAGCAAACAGGGGGCCACTGAAGCTTTCTTT
- | TRBD1 | TRBJ1-5 | TRBV6-5 | CASSSLDRGFNQPQHF | TGTGCCAGCAGTTCCCTGGACAGGGGTTTCAATCAGCCCCAGCATTTT
- | - | TRBJ1-1 | TRBV4-1 | CASSQGTKAFF | TGCGCCAGCAGCCAAGGGACAAAAGCTTTCTTT
- | - | TRBJ2-7 | TRBV5-1 | CASSQGRGGGYEQYF | TGCGCCAGCAGCCAGGGGAGGGGTGGGGGCTACGAGCAGTACTTC
few | TRBD1 | TRBJ1-1 | TRBV6-5 | CASSYGTGATEAFF | TGTGCCAGCAGTTACGGGACAGGGGCTACTGAAGCTTTCTTT
few | TRBD2 | TRBJ2-7 | TRBV6-4 | CASSDSLGSGTFREQYF | TGTGCCAGCAGTGACTCCCTGGGGAGCGGGACGTTTCGTGAGCAGTACTTC
- | - | TRBJ1-4 | TRBV6-1 | CASSEVGHPTNEKLFF | TGTGCCAGCAGTGAAGTGGGACATCCAACTAATGAAAAACTGTTTTTT
- | TRBD1 | TRBJ1-1 | TRBV6-5 | CASSNRDSKEEAFF | TGTGCCAGCAGCAACCGGGACAGTAAGGAGGAAGCTTTCTTT
- | - | TRBJ2-7 | TRBV6-5 | CAGCEENRVSYEQYF | TGTGCCGGGTGTGAGGAAAACAGGGTCTCCTACGAGCAGTACTTC
once | TRBD1 | TRBJ2-3 | TRBV11-3 | CASSHREAHTGGADTDTQYF | TGTGCCAGCAGCCACCGAGAGGCACATACAGGGGGCGCCGATACAGATACGCAGTATTTT
- | TRBD2 | TRBJ2-1 | TRBV19 | CASSIGGRGYNEQFF | TGTGCCAGTAGTATCGGCGGGAGGGGTTACAATGAGCAGTTCTTC
- | - | TRBJ2-2 | TRBV7-3 | CASSLQGPNTGELFF | TGTGCCAGCAGCTTACAGGGGCCGAACACCGGGGAGCTGTTTTTT
few | TRBD1 | TRBJ1-2 | TRBV27 | CASADRGGYGYTF | TGTGCCAGCGCGGACAGGGGAGGCTATGGCTACACCTTC
once | TRBD1 | TRBJ1-4 | TRBV5-4 | CASSKDRNEKLFF | TGTGCCAGCAGCAAGGACAGGAATGAAAAACTGTTTTTT
- | TRBD2 | TRBJ2-1 | TRBV10-1 | CANRTSGMNEQFF | TGCGCCAACAGGACTAGCGGAATGAATGAGCAGTTCTTC
- | - | TRBJ1-5 | TRBV19 | CASSIGTETSAPQHF | TGTGCCAGTAGTATAGGAACCGAAACAAGCGCGCCCCAGCATTTT
once | TRBD2 | TRBJ2-5 | TRBV5-1 | CASSFLAGVQETQYF | TGCGCCAGCAGCTTCCTAGCGGGGGTTCAAGAGACCCAGTACTTC
- | - | TRBJ2-4 | TRBV5-4 | CASSLANREAKNIQYF | TGTGCCAGCAGCTTGGCTAACAGGGAAGCCAAAAACATTCAGTACTTC
once | - | TRBJ2-7 | TRBV29-1 | CSVEDGPAGPHEQYF | TGCAGCGTTGAAGACGGCCCCGCGGGTCCCCACGAGCAGTACTTC
- | TRBD1 | TRBJ1-5 | TRBV5-3 | CARSVDRDNQPQHF | TGTGCCAGAAGCGTGGACAGGGATAATCAGCCCCAGCATTTT
once | TRBD1 | TRBJ2-5 | TRBV2 | CASSPQGPETQYF | TGTGCCAGCAGCCCACAGGGGCCTGAGACCCAGTACTTC
- | - | TRBJ1-2 | TRBV4-1 | CASSQGGWGDGYTF | TGCGCCAGCAGCCAAGGAGGGTGGGGGGATGGCTACACCTTC
- | TRBD2 | TRBJ2-2 | TRBV9 | CASTRTGGNTGELFF | TGTGCCAGCACGAGAACGGGGGGTAACACCGGGGAGCTGTTTTTT
- | TRBD2 | TRBJ2-5 | TRBV6-6 | CASRSTSEETQYF | TGTGCCAGCAGGTCCACTAGCGAAGAGACCCAGTACTTC
- | - | TRBJ1-5 | TRBV28 | CASSTAGSPQPQHF | TGTGCCAGCAGTACAGCAGGTTCCCCTCAGCCCCAGCATTTT
- | - | TRBJ1-2 | TRBV12-3/TRBV12-4 | CASSLQVAGYTF | TGTGCCAGCAGTTTGCAGGTTGCTGGCTACACCTTC
- | - | TRBJ1-3 | TRBV19 | CASSVQGTGNTIYF | TGTGCCAGTAGTGTACAGGGTACCGGAAACACCATATATTTT
- | TRBD2 | TRBJ2-5 | TRBV3-1/TRBV3-2 | CASSRPGTTSLQETQYF | TGTGCCAGCAGCCGACCGGGGACTACGAGCCTCCAAGAGACCCAGTACTTC
- | - | TRBJ2-7 | TRBV7-2 | CATTWGQGTYEQYF | TGTGCCACCACCTGGGGGCAGGGGACCTACGAGCAGTACTTC
once | - | TRBJ1-2 | TRBV19 | CASKTLTGANYGYTF | TGTGCCAGTAAGACTTTGACAGGAGCTAACTATGGCTACACCTTC